Listed below are T cell receptor beta chains from one sample, sequenced in a study of control samples from healthy donors and cancer patients. Libraries were prepared by immunoSEQ multiplex PCR; TCRdb keeps only in-frame clonotypes and omits some of them. This table has 150,000 or so clones, approximately 90% appearing once. Sequenced sample: blood. Receptors were obtained from a middle-aged man in good health. CDR3s include the opening cysteine and the closing phenylalanine or tryptophan. D genes are given only for firm matches. Some rows mark clone size as missing; the rest say once, few, many or name a class of expanded clone.

d_call: .
clone_size: .
j_call: TRBJ2-7
v_call: TRBV13
cdr3_aa: CASSLGPGASSYEQYF
cdr3_nt: TGTGCCAGCAGCTTAGGCCCAGGGGCGAGCTCCTACGAGCAGTACTTC

d_call: .
clone_size: .
j_call: TRBJ1-4
v_call: TRBV18
cdr3_aa: CASSLNAPGANEKLFF
cdr3_nt: TGTGCCAGCTCGCTAAATGCGCCAGGGGCTAATGAAAAACTGTTTTTT

d_call: .
clone_size: .
j_call: TRBJ2-3
v_call: TRBV10-3
cdr3_aa: CAISESALYSSETADTQYF
cdr3_nt: TGTGCCATCAGTGAGTCGGCGTTGTATTCTAGCGAGACCGCAGATACGCAGTATTTT

d_call: .
clone_size: once
j_call: TRBJ1-1
v_call: TRBV28
cdr3_aa: CASRVETMNTEAFF
cdr3_nt: TGTGCCAGCAGGGTGGAAACCATGAACACTGAAGCTTTCTTT

d_call: .
clone_size: .
j_call: TRBJ2-5
v_call: TRBV6-1
cdr3_aa: CASSEGHQETQYF
cdr3_nt: TGTGCCAGCAGTGAAGGACACCAAGAGACCCAGTACTTC

d_call: TRBD1
clone_size: .
j_call: TRBJ1-1
v_call: TRBV7-6
cdr3_aa: CASSADRVKAFF
cdr3_nt: TGTGCCAGCAGCGCGGACAGGGTTAAAGCTTTCTTT

d_call: .
clone_size: .
j_call: TRBJ2-7
v_call: TRBV20-1
cdr3_aa: CSANEVGGIYYEQYF
cdr3_nt: TGCAGTGCTAATGAGGTGGGCGGGATTTACTACGAGCAGTACTTC

d_call: .
clone_size: .
j_call: TRBJ2-2
v_call: TRBV7-3
cdr3_aa: CASSLGPTGELFF
cdr3_nt: TGTGCCAGCAGCTTAGGGCCCACCGGGGAGCTGTTTTTT

d_call: .
clone_size: .
j_call: TRBJ2-5
v_call: TRBV9
cdr3_aa: CASSVGFVETQYF
cdr3_nt: TGTGCCAGCAGCGTAGGATTCGTGGAGACCCAGTACTTC

d_call: .
clone_size: .
j_call: TRBJ1-1
v_call: TRBV5-1
cdr3_aa: CASSLRQGLNTEAFF
cdr3_nt: TGCGCCAGCAGCTTGCGGCAGGGCTTGAACACTGAAGCTTTCTTT

d_call: TRBD2
clone_size: .
j_call: TRBJ2-1
v_call: TRBV19
cdr3_aa: CASSLNSGGTYNEQFF
cdr3_nt: TGTGCCAGTAGTCTGAATAGCGGGGGGACCTACAATGAGCAGTTCTTC

d_call: .
clone_size: .
j_call: TRBJ2-1
v_call: TRBV7-9
cdr3_aa: CASRRALPNEQFF
cdr3_nt: TGTGCCAGCCGAAGGGCCCTCCCCAATGAGCAGTTCTTC